A single sample is the source of the 6 T cell receptor beta chains below, sequenced in a study of blood T cell repertoires in COVID-19. This table comes from immunoSEQ multiplex PCR, and its TCRdb copy is limited to in-frame clones, with some not included. The sample has 220,000 or so clones, more than 70% seen once; the top ten hold 2% to 2.5%. Input material: PBMCs or T cells enriched from blood (not recorded which). The receptor source for this set is a woman aged 45 to 65 who had recovered from COVID-19.

V is TRBV29-1 and J is TRBJ2-2; D gene ambiguous. CDR1 and CDR2 (germline): SQVTM, ANQGSEA. V was cut by 5 bases and J by 0 bases, with 10 bases left in between. The CDR3 has 14 residues. CDR3 residues: CSVISPANTGELFF. CDR3 bases: TGCAGCGTTATCAGTCCCGCGAACACCGGGGAGCTGTTTTTT.

V is TRBV28 and J is TRBJ1-2; possibly TRBD1 for D (6 bases). The CDR3 consists of 14 residues. Germline CDR1 reads MDHEN; CDR2 reads SYDVKM. Trimming left V 6 bases short and J 6 bases short, with 17 bases between. CDR3 amino acids: CASSRGDRNDGYTF. CDR3 nucleotides: TGTGCCAGCAGCCGAGGCGACAGGAACGATGGCTACACCTTC.

This clone appeared once. V and J are TRBV19 and TRBJ2-2, with 7 bases lining up with TRBD1. V lost 3 bases to trimming and J lost 0 bases; unmatched junction nucleotides: 1. The germline gives CDR1 LNHDA, CDR2 SQIVND (reference sequence). There are 15 residues in the CDR3. The CDR3 bases are TGTGCCAGTAGTATCCAGGGGGCGAACACCGGGGAGCTGTTTTTT. As protein: CASSIQGANTGELFF.

This clone was seen just once. This chain connects TRBV7-2 to TRBJ1-3; no clear D gene. V gave up 3 bases and J gave up 5 bases, with 8 bases separating them. CDR3 length: 13 amino acids. The germline CDR1 and CDR2 sequences are SGHTA and FQGNSA. The CDR3 DNA is TGTGCCAGCAGCTTGAACGAGAGAAACACCATATATTTT. Protein product: CASSLNERNTIYF. Together with reference TRBV7-2 and TRBJ1-3, the CDR3 gives the full variable domain: GAGVSQSPSNKVTEKGKDVELRCDPISGHTALYWYRQSLGQGLEFLIYFQGNSAPDKSGLPSDRFSAERTGGSVSTLTIQRTQQEDSAVYLCASSLNERNTIYFGEGSWLTVV.

V usage is TRBV28 and J usage is TRBJ1-5, with TRBD1 identical over 7 bases. V gave up 5 bases and J gave up 6 bases; unmatched junction bases: 19. This CDR3 spans 18 amino acids. CDR1 is MDHEN, CDR2 SYDVKM, per germline. The CDR3: CASSPVNPGTARGQPQHF. For the CDR3, the DNA is TGTGCCAGCAGTCCAGTGAATCCCGGGACAGCGAGGGGTCAGCCCCAGCATTTT.

This clone was seen more than once but under ten times. The chain couples TRBV15 to TRBJ1-6, with TRBD1 matching over 7 bases. V dropped 0 bases and J dropped 7; count of bases not matched to a gene: 9. The CDR3 covers 17 residues. Germline V lookup: CDR1 LNHNV, CDR2 YYDKDF (reference sequence). CDR3 loop: CATSRDWKGQLNSPLHF. In nucleotides, the CDR3 is TGTGCCACCAGCAGAGATTGGAAGGGACAGCTAAATTCACCCCTCCACTTT.